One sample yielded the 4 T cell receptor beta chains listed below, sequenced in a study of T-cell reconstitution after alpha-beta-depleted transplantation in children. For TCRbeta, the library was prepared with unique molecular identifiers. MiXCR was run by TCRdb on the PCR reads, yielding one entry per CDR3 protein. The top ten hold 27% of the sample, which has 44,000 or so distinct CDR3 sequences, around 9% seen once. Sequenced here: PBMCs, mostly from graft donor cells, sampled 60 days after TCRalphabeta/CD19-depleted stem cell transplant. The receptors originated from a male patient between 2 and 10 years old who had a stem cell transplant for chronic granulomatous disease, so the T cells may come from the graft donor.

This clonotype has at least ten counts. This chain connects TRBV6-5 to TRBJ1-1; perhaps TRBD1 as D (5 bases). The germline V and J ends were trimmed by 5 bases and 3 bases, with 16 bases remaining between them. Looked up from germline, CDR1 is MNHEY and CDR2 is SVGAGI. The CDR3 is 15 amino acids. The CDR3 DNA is TGTGCCAGCAGTCGGCGGAGCGACAGCTACACTGAAGCTTTCTTT. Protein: CASSRRSDSYTEAFF.

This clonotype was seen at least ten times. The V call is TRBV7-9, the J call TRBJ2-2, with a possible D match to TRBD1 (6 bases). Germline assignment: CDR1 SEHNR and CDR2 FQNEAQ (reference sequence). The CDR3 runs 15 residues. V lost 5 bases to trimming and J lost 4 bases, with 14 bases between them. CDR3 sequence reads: CASSPGVMSTGELFF. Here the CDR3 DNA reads TGTGCCAGCAGCCCAGGGGTGATGAGCACCGGGGAGCTGTTTTTT.

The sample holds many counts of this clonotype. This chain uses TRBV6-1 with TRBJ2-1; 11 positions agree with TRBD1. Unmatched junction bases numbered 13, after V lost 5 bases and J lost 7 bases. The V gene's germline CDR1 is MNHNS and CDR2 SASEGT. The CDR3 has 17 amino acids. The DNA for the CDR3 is TGTGCCAGCAGTAAAGACGTTTTGGACAGGGGGCAAAATGAGCAGTTCTTC. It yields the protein CASSKDVLDRGQNEQFF.

The chain's CDR3 is CASSERGRGETQYF. The CDR3 DNA sequence: TGTGCCAGCAGTGAACGCGGGAGGGGAGAGACCCAGTACTTC. The chain has TRBV2 and TRBJ2-5; 9 nucleotides align to TRBD2. Unmatched junction bases numbered 2, after V lost 2 bases and J lost 4 bases. The CDR3 consists of 14 residues. Germline V gene data show CDR1 as SNHLY and CDR2 as FYNNEI.